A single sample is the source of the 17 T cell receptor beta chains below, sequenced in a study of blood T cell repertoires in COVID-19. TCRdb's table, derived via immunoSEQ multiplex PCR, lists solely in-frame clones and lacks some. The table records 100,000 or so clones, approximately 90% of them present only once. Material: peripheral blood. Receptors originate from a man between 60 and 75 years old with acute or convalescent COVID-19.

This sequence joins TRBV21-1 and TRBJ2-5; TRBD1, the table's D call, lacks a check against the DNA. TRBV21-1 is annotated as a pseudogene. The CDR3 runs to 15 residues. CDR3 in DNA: TGTGCCAGCAGCAAGTCGACAGGGAGAGGGGAGACCCAGTACTTC. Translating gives CASSKSTGRGETQYF.

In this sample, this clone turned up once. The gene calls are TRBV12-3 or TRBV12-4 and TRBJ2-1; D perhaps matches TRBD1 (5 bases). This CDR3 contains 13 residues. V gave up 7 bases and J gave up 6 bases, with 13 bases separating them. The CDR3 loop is CASTQDSPNEQFF. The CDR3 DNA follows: TGTGCCAGCACCCAAGACAGCCCCAATGAGCAGTTCTTC.

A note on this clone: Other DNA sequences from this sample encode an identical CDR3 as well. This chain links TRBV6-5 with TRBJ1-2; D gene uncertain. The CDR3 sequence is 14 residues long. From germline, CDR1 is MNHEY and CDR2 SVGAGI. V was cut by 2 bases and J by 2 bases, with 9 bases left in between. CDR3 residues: CASSYDGGNYGYTF. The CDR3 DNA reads TGTGCCAGCAGTTACGACGGAGGGAACTATGGCTACACCTTC.

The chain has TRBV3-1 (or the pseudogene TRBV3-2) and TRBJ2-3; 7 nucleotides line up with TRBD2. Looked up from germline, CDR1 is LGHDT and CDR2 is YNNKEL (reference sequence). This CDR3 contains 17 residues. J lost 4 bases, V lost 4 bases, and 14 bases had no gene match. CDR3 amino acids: CASSLPGSGIVADTQYF. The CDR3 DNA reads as TGTGCCAGCAGCCTCCCTGGAAGCGGGATAGTCGCAGATACGCAGTATTTT.

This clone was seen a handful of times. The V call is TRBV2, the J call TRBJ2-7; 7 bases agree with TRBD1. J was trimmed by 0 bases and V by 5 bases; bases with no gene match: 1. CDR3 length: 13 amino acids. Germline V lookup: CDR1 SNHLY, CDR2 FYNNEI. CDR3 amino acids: CASSWDSSYEQYV. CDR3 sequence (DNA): TGTGCCAGCAGTTGGGACAGCTCCTACGAGCAGTACGTC.

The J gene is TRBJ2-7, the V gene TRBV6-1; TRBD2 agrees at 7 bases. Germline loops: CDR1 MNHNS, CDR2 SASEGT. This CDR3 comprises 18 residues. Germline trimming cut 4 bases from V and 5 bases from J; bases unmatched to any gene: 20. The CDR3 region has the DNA TGTGCCAGCAGTGGGCTCACCCCTGGCGGGAGAATAAGCGACGAGCAGTACTTC. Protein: CASSGLTPGGRISDEQYF.

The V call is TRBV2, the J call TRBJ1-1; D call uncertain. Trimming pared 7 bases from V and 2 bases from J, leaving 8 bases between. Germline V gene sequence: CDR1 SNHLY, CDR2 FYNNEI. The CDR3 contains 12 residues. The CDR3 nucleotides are TGTGCCAGCAATATCAGAAACACTGAAGCTTTCTTT. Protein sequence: CASNIRNTEAFF. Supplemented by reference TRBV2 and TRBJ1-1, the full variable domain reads EPEVTQTPSHQVTQMGQEVILRCVPISNHLYFYWYRQILGQKVEFLVSFYNNEISEKSEIFDDQFSVERPDGSNFTLKIRSTKLEDSAMYFCASNIRNTEAFFGQGTRLTVV.

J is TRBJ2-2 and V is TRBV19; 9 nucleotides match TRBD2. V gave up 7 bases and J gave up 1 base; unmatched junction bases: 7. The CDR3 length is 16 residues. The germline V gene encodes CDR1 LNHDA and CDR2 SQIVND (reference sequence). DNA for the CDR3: TGTGCCAGTACCCTCTGGACTAGCGAGAACACCGGGGAGCTGTTTTTT. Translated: CASTLWTSENTGELFF.

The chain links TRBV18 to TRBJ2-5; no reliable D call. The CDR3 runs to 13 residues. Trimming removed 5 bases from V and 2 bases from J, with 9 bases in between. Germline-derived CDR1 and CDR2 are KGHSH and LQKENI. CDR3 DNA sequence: TGTGCCAGCTCAACGACTCGACAAGAGACCCAGTACTTC. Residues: CASSTTRQETQYF.

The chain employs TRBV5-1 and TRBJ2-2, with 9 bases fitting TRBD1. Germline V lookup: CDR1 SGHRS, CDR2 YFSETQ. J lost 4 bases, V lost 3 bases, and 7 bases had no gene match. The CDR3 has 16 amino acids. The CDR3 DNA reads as TGCGCCAGCAGCTCCCGGGACAGGGCCGGCACCGGGGAGCTGTTTTTT. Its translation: CASSSRDRAGTGELFF.

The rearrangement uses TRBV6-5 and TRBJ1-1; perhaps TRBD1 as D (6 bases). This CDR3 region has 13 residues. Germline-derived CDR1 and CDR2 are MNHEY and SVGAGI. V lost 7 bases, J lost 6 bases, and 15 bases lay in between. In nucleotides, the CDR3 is TGTGCCAGCAACCCAACAGGGATTTCTGAAGCTTTCTTT. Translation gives CASNPTGISEAFF.

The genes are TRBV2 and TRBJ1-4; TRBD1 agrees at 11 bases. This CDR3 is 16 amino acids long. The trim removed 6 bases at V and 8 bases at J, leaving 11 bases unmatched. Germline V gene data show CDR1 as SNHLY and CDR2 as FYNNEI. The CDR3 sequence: CASSADRGPDGEKLFF. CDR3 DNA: TGTGCCAGCAGCGCGGACAGGGGGCCGGATGGCGAAAAACTGTTTTTT.

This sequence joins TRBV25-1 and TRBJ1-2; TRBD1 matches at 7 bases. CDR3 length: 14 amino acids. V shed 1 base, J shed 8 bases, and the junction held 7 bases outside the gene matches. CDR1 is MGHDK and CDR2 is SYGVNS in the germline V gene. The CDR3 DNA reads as TGTGCCAGCAGTGAATTAGGGGGCAGGGGCGGCTACACCTTC. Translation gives CASSELGGRGGYTF.

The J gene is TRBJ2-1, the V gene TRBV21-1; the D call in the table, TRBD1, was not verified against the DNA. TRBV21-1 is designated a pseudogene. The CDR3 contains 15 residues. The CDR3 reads CASSKARQLENQQFF. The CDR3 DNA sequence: TGTGCCAGCAGCAAAGCGCGACAGTTGGAAAATCAGCAGTTCTTC.

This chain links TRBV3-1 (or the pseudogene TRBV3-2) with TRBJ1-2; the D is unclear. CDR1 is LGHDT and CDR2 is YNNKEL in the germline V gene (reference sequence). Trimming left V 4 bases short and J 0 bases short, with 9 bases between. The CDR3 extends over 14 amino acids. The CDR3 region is CASSPAGPNYGYTF. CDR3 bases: TGTGCCAGCAGCCCGGCAGGCCCTAACTATGGCTACACCTTC.

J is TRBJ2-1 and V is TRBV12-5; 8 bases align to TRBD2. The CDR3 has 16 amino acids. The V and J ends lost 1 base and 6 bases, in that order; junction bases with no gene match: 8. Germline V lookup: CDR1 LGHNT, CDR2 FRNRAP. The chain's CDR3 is CASGLGVAGSTNEQFF. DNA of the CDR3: TGTGCTAGTGGTTTGGGCGTAGCGGGAAGCACCAATGAGCAGTTCTTC.

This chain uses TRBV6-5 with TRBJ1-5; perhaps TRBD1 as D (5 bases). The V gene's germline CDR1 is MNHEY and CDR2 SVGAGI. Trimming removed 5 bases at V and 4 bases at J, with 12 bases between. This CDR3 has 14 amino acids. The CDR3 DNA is TGTGCCAGCAGTCCCGATGCAGGGAATCAGCCCCAGCATTTT. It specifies CASSPDAGNQPQHF.